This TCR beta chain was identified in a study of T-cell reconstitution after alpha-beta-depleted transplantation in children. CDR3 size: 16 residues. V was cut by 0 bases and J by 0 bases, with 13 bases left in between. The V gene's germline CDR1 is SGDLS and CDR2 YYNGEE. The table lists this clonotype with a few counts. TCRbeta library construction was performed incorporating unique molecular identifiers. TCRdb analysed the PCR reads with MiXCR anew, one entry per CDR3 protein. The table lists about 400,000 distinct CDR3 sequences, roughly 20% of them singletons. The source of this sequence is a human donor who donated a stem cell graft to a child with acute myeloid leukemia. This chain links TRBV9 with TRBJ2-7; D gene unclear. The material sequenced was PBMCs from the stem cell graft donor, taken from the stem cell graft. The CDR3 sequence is CASSVGPGVSSYEQYF. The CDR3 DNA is TGTGCCAGCAGCGTAGGTCCTGGGGTAAGCTCCTACGAGCAGTACTTC.